This entry lists 10 T cell receptor beta chains sequenced from one sample in a study of T cells in Graves' hyperthyroidism and ophthalmopathy. Regions amplified from RNA transcripts were the TCR beta CDR3 regions. A first-round RT-PCR of the TCR CDR3 used the HTBI primer set. One entry per CDR3 protein results from TCRdb running MiXCR on the multiplex PCR reads. The sample has fewer than 400,000 distinct CDR3 sequences, over 12% seen once; the top ten hold around 27%. The sample taken for sequencing was blood. Every receptor here comes from a man aged 45-60 years with Graves' ophthalmopathy.

The V gene is TRBV4-1, the J gene TRBJ2-2; possibly TRBD2 for D (7 bases). CDR1 and CDR2 (germline): MGHRA, YSYEKL. V shed 4 bases and J shed 0 bases, with 18 bases lying between them. CDR3 length: 18 amino acids. The CDR3 DNA reads TGCGCCAGCAGCCGGGGGGCGGCGGGACTATCGAACACCGGGGAGCTGTTTTTT. It codes for CASSRGAAGLSNTGELFF.

This clonotype was counted many times. For the CDR3, the DNA is TGTGCCAGCAGCGTAGGTGGCGGGAGTGGCGGGGTAGAGACCCAGTACTTC. This translates into CASSVGGGSGGVETQYF. The chain employs TRBV9 and TRBJ2-5; 7 positions match TRBD2. In germline, CDR1 is SGDLS, CDR2 YYNGEE. The J segment lost 4 bases and the V segment lost 0 bases, leaving 12 bases of the junction unmatched. The length of the CDR3 is 17 residues.

In its sample, this clonotype was seen a few times. This chain uses TRBV3-1 with TRBJ1-5, with a tentative D call TRBD1 (5 bases). The CDR3 consists of 16 residues. CDR1 LGHDT and CDR2 YNNKEL come from the germline V gene (reference sequence). The V end lost 8 bases, the J end lost 3 bases, and 20 bases lay between the germline ends. CDR3 residues: CASSRDGGLNNQPQHF. CDR3 DNA: TGTGCCAGCTCCCGGGACGGAGGACTAAACAATCAGCCCCAGCATTTT.

V usage is TRBV6-1 and J usage is TRBJ1-6; D is unresolved. The CDR3 has 15 residues. Trimming cost V 6 bases and J 7 bases, with 16 bases left between them. CDR1 is MNHNS, CDR2 SASEGT, per germline. In DNA form, the CDR3 reads TGTGCCAGCAGCCCCCTAGCAGTCTCAAATTCACCCCTCCACTTT. Translating gives CASSPLAVSNSPLHF.

This clonotype has a handful of counts. The V call is TRBV12-5, the J call TRBJ1-2; D remains unclear. This CDR3 is built from 12 residues. Deletions cut 1 base from V and 5 bases from J, with 5 bases between. Germline V CDR1 and CDR2: LGHNT, FRNRAP. CDR3 DNA: TGTGCTAGTGGTTTGGATTCGTATGGCTACACCTTC. It translates to CASGLDSYGYTF.

The table lists this clonotype with many counts. V usage is TRBV30 and J usage is TRBJ2-1; D is unclear. Trimming left V 0 bases short and J 8 bases short, with 8 bases between. Germline V lookup: CDR1 GTSNPN, CDR2 SVGIG (reference sequence). This CDR3 has 12 residues. The CDR3, as DNA: TGTGCCTGGAGTGTACCCGGAGATGAGCAGTTCTTC. Protein sequence: CAWSVPGDEQFF.

This clonotype came up many times. The chain is built from TRBV12-3 or TRBV12-4 and TRBJ1-4, with TRBD1 identical over 7 bases. The V segment lost 5 bases and the J segment 5 bases; nucleotides outside the gene matches: 14. The length of the CDR3 is 17 residues. The CDR3 loop reads CASSHRLTGIGNEKLFF. CDR3 DNA: TGTGCCAGCAGTCACCGACTGACAGGGATCGGGAATGAAAAACTGTTTTTT.

This clonotype was detected ten times or more. The chain links TRBV28 to TRBJ1-2; D is uncertain. CDR1 MDHEN and CDR2 SYDVKM come from the germline V gene. The V gene lost 8 bases and the J gene lost 2 bases, with 12 bases spanning the gap. There are 13 residues in the CDR3. CDR3: CASSGSLNYGYTF. The CDR3 bases are TGTGCCAGCTCCGGGAGCTTAAACTATGGCTACACCTTC.

Of note for this clonotype: A read error may be the cause here, since a much bigger clone is one base away. The chain joins TRBV2 to TRBJ1-6, with no clear D. Germline assignment: CDR1 SNHLY and CDR2 FYNNEI. Deletions cut 10 bases from V and 8 bases from J, with 12 bases between. This CDR3 comprises 12 residues. The CDR3, as DNA: TGTGCCAACAAAACGGATCATTCACCCCTCCACTTT. It codes for CANKTDHSPLHF.

Turning to this clonotype: This may be a read error: a much more frequent sequence differs by one nucleotide. V is TRBV27 and J is TRBJ2-7; D gene unclear. The V and J ends lost 4 bases and 2 bases respectively, with 12 bases between them. This CDR3 has 14 residues. The germline gives CDR1 MNHEY, CDR2 SMNVEV (reference sequence). CDR3 in DNA: TGTGCCAGCAGTTCGTACGCCCGGACCTACGAGCAGTACTTC. This sequence encodes CASSSYARTYEQYF.